This entry lists 15 T cell receptor beta chains sequenced from one sample in a study of blood T cell repertoires in COVID-19. Clones were read by immunoSEQ multiplex PCR, and TCRdb kept only the in-frame ones, dropping some. The sample contains tens of thousands of clones, more than 80% of which appear only once. Sequencing was performed on peripheral blood. The origin of the receptors is a human donor in a cohort sampled during active COVID-19.

This clone was observed a handful of times. The chain couples TRBV2 to TRBJ2-2; TRBD2 matches 8 bases. This CDR3 spans 14 amino acids. Germline-derived CDR1 and CDR2 are SNHLY and FYNNEI. V trimming: 5 bases; J trimming: 7 bases; junction bases outside the gene matches: 6. CDR3 sequence: CASSWTSQRGELFF. The CDR3 bases are TGTGCCAGCAGTTGGACTAGCCAGCGCGGGGAGCTGTTTTTT.

In its sample, this clone was seen once. The rearrangement links TRBV28 to TRBJ1-2; 7 bases agree with TRBD1. Germline V lookup: CDR1 MDHEN, CDR2 SYDVKM. After removal of 6 bases from V and 7 bases from J, the junction contained 5 bases not matched to a gene. This CDR3 has 12 residues. The CDR3 loop is CASRSTGIGYTF. The CDR3, as DNA: TGTGCCAGCAGATCGACAGGGATTGGCTACACCTTC.

This clone was seen a handful of times. The CDR3 spells CASRSDRGNQPQHF. The CDR3 DNA reads as TGTGCCAGCAGATCAGACAGGGGCAATCAGCCCCAGCATTTT. J is TRBJ1-5 and V is TRBV7-9; TRBD1 aligns across 7 bases. Trimming cost V 6 bases and J 2 bases; bases outside gene matches: 4. The CDR3 totals 14 residues. The V gene's germline CDR1 is SEHNR and CDR2 FQNEAQ (reference sequence).

V is TRBV11-2 and J is TRBJ2-7; 9 bases are shared with TRBD2. Unmatched junction bases numbered 9, after V lost 3 bases and J lost 6 bases. CDR3 length: 15 residues. From germline, CDR1 is SGHAT and CDR2 FQNNGV. The chain's CDR3 is CASSLAPGLAGEQYF. CDR3 sequence (DNA): TGTGCCAGCAGCTTGGCTCCGGGACTAGCTGGCGAGCAGTACTTC.

The table lists this clone with a count of one. The gene calls are TRBV5-1 and TRBJ1-1; 7 positions agree with TRBD1. V was pared by 1 base and J by 2 bases, with 2 bases of the junction left unmatched. The CDR3 sequence is 14 residues long. Germline-derived CDR1 and CDR2 are SGHRS and YFSETQ. CDR3 in DNA: TGCGCCAGCAGCTTGCGACAGGGTAACACTGAAGCTTTCTTT. It codes for CASSLRQGNTEAFF. The full variable domain, its missing parts supplied by reference TRBV5-1 and TRBJ1-1, is KAGVTQTPRYLIKTRGQQVTLSCSPISGHRSVSWYQQTPGQGLQFLFEYFSETQRNKGNFPGRFSGRQFSNSRSEMNVSTLELGDSALYLCASSLRQGNTEAFFGQGTRLTVV.

This clone was observed once. V and J are TRBV5-6 and TRBJ2-3; the match to TRBD2 covers 7 bases. The J segment lost 2 bases and the V segment lost 7 bases, leaving 10 bases of the junction unmatched. CDR1 SGHDT and CDR2 YYEEEE come from the germline V gene. The CDR3 runs 15 residues. The CDR3 protein is CASHTTSPTTDTQYF. In DNA, the CDR3 is TGTGCCAGCCATACGACTAGCCCTACCACAGATACGCAGTATTTT.

The chain employs TRBV3-1 (or the pseudogene TRBV3-2) and TRBJ2-2; 14 nucleotides match TRBD2. This CDR3 has 16 amino acids. Germline V gene data show CDR1 as LGHDT and CDR2 as YNNKEL (reference sequence). V lost 9 bases and J lost 7; bases outside the gene matches: 10. CDR3 region: CAREKYGLAGGGELFF. CDR3 DNA: TGTGCCAGGGAAAAGTACGGACTAGCGGGAGGCGGGGAGCTGTTTTTT.

The chain uses TRBV6-5 and TRBJ1-4; D unresolved. Trimming removed 3 bases from V and 5 bases from J, with 10 bases in between. Germline V CDR1 and CDR2: MNHEY, SVGAGI. This CDR3 spans 14 amino acids. CDR3 coding DNA: TGTGCCAGCAGTTATGGCAGACTAAATGAAAAACTGTTTTTT. Translated: CASSYGRLNEKLFF.

J is TRBJ2-2 and V is TRBV5-8; D might be TRBD2 (5 bases). The germline gives CDR1 SGHTS, CDR2 YDEGEE. This CDR3 has 14 residues. Trimming cost V 0 bases and J 4 bases, with 7 bases left between them. The CDR3 nucleotides read TGTGCCAGCAGCTTGGGAGGACTCACCGGGGAGCTGTTTTTT. Translating gives CASSLGGLTGELFF. The entire variable domain, with the rest obtained from reference TRBV5-8 and TRBJ2-2, is as follows: EAGVTQSPTHLIKTRGQQATLRCSPISGHTSVYWYQQALGLGLQFLLWYDEGEERNRGNFPPRFSGRQFPNYSSELNVNALELEDSALYLCASSLGGLTGELFFGEGSRLTVL.

This clone was seen a single time. This rearrangement joins TRBV11-2 to TRBJ2-7, with D uncertain. V lost 1 base and J lost 4, with 8 bases in between. This CDR3 contains 13 residues. Germline CDR1 is SGHAT and CDR2 is FQNNGV. In DNA form, the CDR3 reads TGTGCCAGCAGCTTAGTCTTGAGGTACGAGCAGTACTTC. This sequence encodes CASSLVLRYEQYF.

This rearrangement joins TRBV10-3 to TRBJ1-1; tentative D call: TRBD1 (5 bases). The CDR3 sequence is 16 residues long. The V and J ends lost 0 bases and 0 bases respectively, with 11 bases between them. CDR1 and CDR2 (germline): ENHRY, SYGVKD. The CDR3 loop reads CAISESTPGMNTEAFF. The CDR3, as DNA: TGTGCCATCAGTGAGTCGACTCCAGGGATGAACACTGAAGCTTTCTTT.

The J gene is TRBJ1-1, the V gene TRBV6-5; tentative D call: TRBD1 (5 bases). The ends were cut back, 6 bases at V and 5 bases at J, with 19 bases in the middle. Looked up from germline, CDR1 is MNHEY and CDR2 is SVGAGI. This CDR3 spans 15 amino acids. In nucleotides, the CDR3 is TGTGCCAGCAGAGCCTCGGGGACTCAGGGAACTGAAGCTTTCTTT. Protein sequence: CASRASGTQGTEAFF.

The CDR3 loop reads CASSSLTGPSEQYF. Written as DNA, the CDR3 is TGCGCCAGCAGCTCGTTGACAGGGCCTAGCGAGCAGTACTTC. V is TRBV5-1 and J is TRBJ2-7; 7 bases line up with TRBD1. The CDR3 is 14 residues long. Per germline, CDR1 SGHRS and CDR2 YFSETQ. With 3 bases clipped from V and 6 bases from J, the junction kept 9 bases outside the gene matches.

The chain couples TRBV4-1 to TRBJ2-3; 10 bases fit TRBD2. This CDR3 is built from 18 residues. CDR1 and CDR2 from the germline V gene are MGHRA and YSYEKL. After removal of 2 bases from V and 0 bases from J, the junction contained 8 bases not matched to a gene. In nucleotides, the CDR3 is TGCGCCAGCAGCCAAATTAGCGGGGGGAAAACTAGCACAGATACGCAGTATTTT. Translation gives CASSQISGGKTSTDTQYF.

The chain is built from TRBV5-1 and TRBJ1-2; 8 bases agree with TRBD1. From germline, CDR1 is SGHRS and CDR2 YFSETQ. This CDR3 contains 17 residues. With V trimmed by 3 bases and J by 0 bases, 10 bases remained unmatched. DNA of the CDR3: TGCGCCAGCAGCTACTACAGGGGGTCGGCCGCTAACTATGGCTACACCTTC. Amino acids: CASSYYRGSAANYGYTF.